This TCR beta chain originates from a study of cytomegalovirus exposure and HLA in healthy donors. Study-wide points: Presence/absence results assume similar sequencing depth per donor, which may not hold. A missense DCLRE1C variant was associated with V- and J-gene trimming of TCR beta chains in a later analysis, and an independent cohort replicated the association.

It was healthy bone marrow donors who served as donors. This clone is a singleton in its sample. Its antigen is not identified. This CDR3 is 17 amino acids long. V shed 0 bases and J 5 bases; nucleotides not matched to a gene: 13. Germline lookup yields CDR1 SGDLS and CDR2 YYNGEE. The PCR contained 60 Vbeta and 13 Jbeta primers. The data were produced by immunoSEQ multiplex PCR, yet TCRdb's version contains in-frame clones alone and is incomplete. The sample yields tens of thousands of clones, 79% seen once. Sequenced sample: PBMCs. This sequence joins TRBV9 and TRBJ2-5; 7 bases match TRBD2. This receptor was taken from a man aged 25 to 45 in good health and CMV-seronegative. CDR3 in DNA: TGTGCCAGCAGCGTAGGACTTATGGGGGAGGGCCGTGAGACCCAGTACTTC. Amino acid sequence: CASSVGLMGEGRETQYF.